This entry features one TCR beta chain sequence. The sample is drawn from a study of T cell responses to AZD1222 COVID-19 vaccine. Produced via immunoSEQ multiplex PCR; TCRdb's table is partial and in-frame only. The table records 140,000 to 150,000 clones, over 75% of them present only once. The CDR3 length is 15 residues. Germline V CDR1 and CDR2: LNHDA, SQIVND (reference sequence). Trimming cost V 8 bases and J 2 bases; bases outside gene matches: 10. This TCR came from an adult in good health. The J gene is TRBJ1-2, the V gene TRBV19; 8 nucleotides line up with TRBD1. The sample in question was peripheral blood, obtained on day 0 of AZD1222 vaccination. This CDR3 reads CASGHIGQGNYGYTF. Here the CDR3 DNA reads TGTGCCAGTGGCCATATCGGACAGGGAAACTATGGCTACACCTTC.